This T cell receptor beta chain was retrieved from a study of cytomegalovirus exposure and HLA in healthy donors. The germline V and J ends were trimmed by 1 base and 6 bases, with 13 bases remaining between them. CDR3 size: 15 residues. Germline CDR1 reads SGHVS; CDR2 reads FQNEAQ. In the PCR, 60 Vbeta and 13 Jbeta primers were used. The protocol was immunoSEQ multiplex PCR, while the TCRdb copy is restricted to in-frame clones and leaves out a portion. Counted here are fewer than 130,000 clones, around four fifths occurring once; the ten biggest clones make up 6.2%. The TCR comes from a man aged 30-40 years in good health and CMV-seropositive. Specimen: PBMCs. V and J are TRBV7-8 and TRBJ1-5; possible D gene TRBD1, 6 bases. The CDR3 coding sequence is TGTGCCAGCAGCTTAGGGGGGGGCGGTGGTCAGCCCCAGCATTTT. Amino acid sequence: CASSLGGGGGQPQHF. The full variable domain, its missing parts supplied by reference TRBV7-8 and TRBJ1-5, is GAGVSQSPRYKVAKRGQDVALRCDPISGHVSLFWYQQALGQGPEFLTYFQNEAQLDKSGLPSDRFFAERPEGSVSTLKIQRTQQEDSAVYLCASSLGGGGGQPQHFGDGTRLSIL.